These 22 T cell receptor beta chains originate from one sample sequenced in a study of CD8+ T cells in alopecia areata. Extraction of RNA preceded its reverse transcription into cDNA, which served as the sequencing template. Data came from immunoSEQ multiplex PCR; TCRdb stores just in-frame clones and leaves some out. The sample lists hundreds of thousands of clones, 57% occurring once. This material consisted of CD4+ T cells sorted from blood, taken at week 0. The receptors were gathered from a human donor with alopecia areata.

The rearrangement joins TRBV2 to TRBJ2-6; D not resolved. V was clipped by 5 bases and J by 1 base, with 6 bases between them. The CDR3 runs 14 residues. Germline assignment: CDR1 SNHLY and CDR2 FYNNEI. CDR3 sequence reads: CASSPSSGANVLTF. CDR3 bases: TGTGCCAGCAGTCCCAGTTCTGGGGCCAACGTCCTGACTTTC.

The V call is TRBV28, the J call TRBJ1-2, with D perhaps TRBD1 (5 bases). The CDR3 sequence is 12 residues long. With 8 bases removed from V and 7 bases from J, the gap between germline ends came to 14 bases. The germline gives CDR1 MDHEN, CDR2 SYDVKM. In nucleotides, the CDR3 is TGTGCCAGCGTCGGACAAGGGGCTGGCTACACCTTC. This encodes CASVGQGAGYTF.

The table lists this clone with a few counts. V is TRBV7-9 and J is TRBJ2-5; either TRBD1 or TRBD2 may supply D (6 bases each). This CDR3 has 11 residues. Germline values: CDR1 SEHNR, CDR2 FQNEAQ (reference sequence). V dropped 8 bases and J dropped 8 bases, with 12 bases sitting between them. For the CDR3, the DNA is TGTGCCAGCGAAGGCGGGACAACCCAGTACTTC. Protein product: CASEGGTTQYF.

The rearrangement joins TRBV14 to TRBJ2-7; D could derive from TRBD1 or TRBD2 (5 bases each). Trimming left V 1 base short and J 2 bases short, with 12 bases between. The CDR3 contains 15 residues. Germline V CDR1 and CDR2: SGHDN, FVKESK. In nucleotides, the CDR3 is TGTGCCAGCAGCCAAGGCTGGACGGGACCCTACGAGCAGTACTTC. Translating gives CASSQGWTGPYEQYF.

As concerns this clone: Additional DNA sequences in this sample encode the identical CDR3. The CDR3 bases are TGCAGTGCCCAGAACACTGAAGCTTTCTTT. Protein product: CSAQNTEAFF. The gene calls are TRBV20-1 and TRBJ1-1; no definite D call. CDR1 is DFQATT and CDR2 is SNEGSKA in the germline V gene (reference sequence). There are 10 residues in the CDR3. The ends were cut back, 6 bases at V and 1 base at J, with 3 bases in the middle.

The CDR3: CASSLGGMNYEQYF. CDR3 nucleotide sequence: TGCGCCAGCAGCTTGGGGGGCATGAACTACGAGCAGTACTTC. V is TRBV5-1 and J is TRBJ2-7; D may be TRBD1 (5 bases). CDR3 length equals 14 residues. Trimming took off 0 bases at V and 3 bases at J, with 10 bases between the two ends. Germline values: CDR1 SGHRS, CDR2 YFSETQ.

This clone was seen a handful of times. The CDR3 DNA is TGCGCCAGCTTCCGGGACGTCAGCTCCTACGAGCAGTACTTC. As protein: CASFRDVSSYEQYF. This chain links TRBV5-1 with TRBJ2-7, with D perhaps TRBD1 or TRBD2 (5 bases each). Germline-derived CDR1 and CDR2 are SGHRS and YFSETQ. V lost 7 bases and J lost 0, with 14 bases in between. CDR3 length equals 14 residues. The entire variable domain, with the rest obtained from reference TRBV5-1 and TRBJ2-7, is as follows: KAGVTQTPRYLIKTRGQQVTLSCSPISGHRSVSWYQQTPGQGLQFLFEYFSETQRNKGNFPGRFSGRQFSNSRSEMNVSTLELGDSALYLCASFRDVSSYEQYFGPGTRLTVT.

This clone was seen a handful of times. The chain recombines TRBV5-1 with TRBJ1-2, with a weak D call TRBD1 (6 bases). V gave up 4 bases and J gave up 6 bases, with 10 bases separating them. Germline CDR1 reads SGHRS; CDR2 reads YFSETQ. The CDR3 loop spans 12 amino acids. The CDR3 DNA follows: TGCGCCAGCAGCGCCACAGGGAATGGCTACACCTTC. Translating it yields CASSATGNGYTF.

This clone was picked up a small number of times. This rearrangement joins TRBV5-1 to TRBJ1-2; no clear D gene. This CDR3 is 14 amino acids long. With 4 bases removed from V and 2 bases from J, the gap between germline ends came to 12 bases. The V gene's germline CDR1 is SGHRS and CDR2 YFSETQ. The chain's CDR3 is CASSPQPTNYGYTF. In DNA, the CDR3 is TGCGCCAGCAGCCCCCAACCCACAAACTATGGCTACACCTTC. The whole variable domain, remainder taken from reference TRBV5-1 and TRBJ1-2, is KAGVTQTPRYLIKTRGQQVTLSCSPISGHRSVSWYQQTPGQGLQFLFEYFSETQRNKGNFPGRFSGRQFSNSRSEMNVSTLELGDSALYLCASSPQPTNYGYTFGSGTRLTVV.

This chain uses TRBV7-9 with TRBJ1-1; D is perhaps TRBD1 (6 bases). The length of the CDR3 is 12 residues. The V end lost 5 bases, the J end lost 7 bases, and 11 bases lay between the germline ends. The germline gives CDR1 SEHNR, CDR2 FQNEAQ (reference sequence). CDR3 residues: CASSEQGLEAFF. CDR3 coding DNA: TGTGCCAGCAGCGAACAGGGTCTTGAAGCTTTCTTT.

There are many counts of this clone. This chain links TRBV27 with TRBJ2-1; 16 positions agree with TRBD2. The V segment lost 5 bases and the J segment 10 bases; nucleotides outside the gene matches: 14. The CDR3 loop spans 18 amino acids. The germline V gene has CDR1 MNHEY and CDR2 SMNVEV (reference sequence). The CDR3 reads CASSLLLRAGLAGGEQFF. The CDR3 region has the DNA TGTGCCAGCAGTCTACTCCTGAGGGCGGGACTAGCGGGAGGGGAGCAGTTCTTC.

The rearrangement joins TRBV27 to TRBJ2-7; perhaps D is TRBD1 or TRBD2 (6 bases each). The V gene lost 7 bases and the J gene lost 3 bases, with 19 bases spanning the gap. Germline CDR1 and CDR2: MNHEY and SMNVEV (reference sequence). This CDR3 spans 15 amino acids. CDR3 in amino acids: CASTRQAMGGYEQYF. DNA of the CDR3: TGTGCCAGCACCCGACAGGCCATGGGGGGCTACGAGCAGTACTTC.

This clone was found once. The V gene is TRBV5-1, the J gene TRBJ2-6, with D possibly TRBD1 on 6 matching bases. From germline, CDR1 is SGHRS and CDR2 YFSETQ. This CDR3 is built from 17 residues. V shed 2 bases and J shed 0 bases, with 12 bases lying between them. CDR3 sequence: CASSLRTVLSGANVLTF. In DNA form, the CDR3 reads TGCGCCAGCAGCTTAAGGACAGTTCTCTCTGGGGCCAACGTCCTGACTTTC.

V gene TRBV5-1 combines with J gene TRBJ2-1; 8 bases are a match to TRBD1. J gave up 5 bases and V 0 bases, and 4 bases lay outside the gene matches. The CDR3 totals 15 residues. The germline V gene has CDR1 SGHRS and CDR2 YFSETQ. CDR3 coding DNA: TGCGCCAGCAGCTTGGAGCCGGGACAGGACAATGAGCAGTTCTTC. This gives the protein CASSLEPGQDNEQFF.

The chain carries TRBV4-1 and TRBJ1-2; D remains unclear. Germline CDR1 and CDR2: MGHRA and YSYEKL. V was shortened by 2 bases and J by 4 bases, with 5 bases between the two germline ends. The length of the CDR3 is 12 residues. The CDR3 nucleotides are TGCGCCAGCAGCCAAAGCGGCTATGGCTACACCTTC. This translates into CASSQSGYGYTF.

V is TRBV29-1 and J is TRBJ2-2; a possible D gene is TRBD1 (5 bases). Germline CDR1 SQVTM, CDR2 ANQGSEA. The CDR3 sequence is 15 residues long. Trimming left V 6 bases short and J 4 bases short, with 18 bases between. CDR3 nucleotide sequence: TGCAGCGTCCGCGGTGTTAGGGGTGGCACCGGGGAGCTGTTTTTT. The encoded protein is CSVRGVRGGTGELFF.

This clone was counted between two and nine times. The chain recombines TRBV2 with TRBJ2-3; TRBD2 aligns across 8 bases. The CDR3 is 15 amino acids. Germline CDR1 and CDR2: SNHLY and FYNNEI. Trimming removed 7 bases from V and 5 bases from J; junction bases left unmatched: 11. In DNA form, the CDR3 reads TGTGCCAGCACGGCGGGGGGAAGTTTAGGAGATACGCAGTATTTT. Its translation is CASTAGGSLGDTQYF.

The V call is TRBV15, the J call TRBJ2-7; 9 bases align to TRBD1. CDR1 is LNHNV and CDR2 is YYDKDF in the germline V gene (reference sequence). With 6 bases clipped from V and 4 bases from J, the junction kept 4 bases outside the gene matches. This CDR3 is 13 amino acids long. CDR3 sequence: CATSGTGTYEQYF. In DNA form, the CDR3 reads TGTGCCACCAGTGGGACAGGGACGTACGAGCAGTACTTC.

The chain couples TRBV4-2 to TRBJ2-2; 9 bases line up with TRBD2. This CDR3 is built from 16 residues. V lost 2 bases, J lost 5 bases, and 6 bases stayed unmatched. Germline V lookup: CDR1 LGHNA, CDR2 YNFKEQ. The CDR3 DNA reads as TGTGCCAGCAGCCAAAGCGCTAGCGGGAAAACCGGGGAGCTGTTTTTT. Amino acid sequence: CASSQSASGKTGELFF.

The chain is built from TRBV4-1 and TRBJ2-7, with D perhaps being TRBD1 or TRBD2 (7 bases each). The V and J ends lost 1 base and 5 bases respectively, with 15 bases between them. Germline CDR1 and CDR2: MGHRA and YSYEKL. The CDR3 totals 15 residues. This CDR3 reads CASSQAPQGRDEQYF. DNA for the CDR3: TGCGCCAGCAGCCAAGCACCACAGGGGAGGGACGAGCAGTACTTC.

This sequence joins TRBV6-5 and TRBJ2-5; the match to TRBD1 covers 9 bases. Germline trimming cut 11 bases from V and 3 bases from J; bases unmatched to any gene: 4. The CDR3 consists of 12 residues. Germline CDR1 MNHEY, CDR2 SVGAGI. CDR3 sequence (DNA): TGTGCCTGCGGACAGGGGAAAGAGACCCAGTACTTC. Residues: CACGQGKETQYF.

This rearrangement joins TRBV7-9 to TRBJ2-5, with D tentatively TRBD1 (6 bases). The CDR3 covers 13 residues. V gave up 5 bases and J gave up 3 bases, with 10 bases separating them. Germline loops: CDR1 SEHNR, CDR2 FQNEAQ (reference sequence). The CDR3 DNA is TGTGCCAGCAGCAGGGACAATAAAGAGACCCAGTACTTC. This codes for CASSRDNKETQYF.